These 18 T cell receptor beta chains originate from one sample sequenced in a study of blood T cell repertoires in COVID-19. Sequencing was performed with immunoSEQ multiplex PCR; in TCRdb, only in-frame clones are kept and a portion is missing. The table has about 670,000 clones, approximately 90% seen once; the top ten hold under 0.3%. Sequenced material: peripheral blood. Receptors originate from a woman aged 18-29 years with acute or convalescent COVID-19.

The V call is TRBV6-1, the J call TRBJ2-7, with 9 bases that match TRBD2. V gave up 1 base and J gave up 1 base; unmatched junction bases: 5. Per germline, CDR1 MNHNS and CDR2 SASEGT. The CDR3 contains 16 residues. CDR3 bases: TGTGCCAGCAGTGAAGAGGTACTAGCGGGTTCCTACGAGCAGTACTTC. Its protein is CASSEEVLAGSYEQYF.

The sample holds a few counts of this clone. The genes are TRBV4-2 and TRBJ2-1, with a tentative D call TRBD2 (6 bases). CDR3 length equals 16 residues. Germline CDR1 and CDR2: LGHNA and YNFKEQ. The V gene lost 0 bases and the J gene lost 4 bases, with 13 bases spanning the gap. This CDR3 reads CASSQDLDGGYNEQFF. The CDR3 DNA sequence: TGTGCCAGCAGCCAAGATCTGGACGGGGGTTACAATGAGCAGTTCTTC.

The chain uses TRBV7-2 and TRBJ2-3, with D unresolved. CDR3 length: 15 residues. Per the germline V gene, CDR1 is SGHTA and CDR2 is FQGNSA. Trimming cost V 3 bases and J 2 bases, with 12 bases left between them. CDR3 in DNA: TGTGCCAGCAGCTTGGGCATGGCACCCACAGATACGCAGTATTTT. It encodes CASSLGMAPTDTQYF.

V gene TRBV6-2 or TRBV6-3 combines with J gene TRBJ2-7; either TRBD1 or TRBD2 may supply D (6 bases each). Trimming stripped 6 bases from V and 3 bases from J, with 15 bases between. The CDR3 consists of 14 residues. Germline V gives CDR1 MNHEY, CDR2 SVGEGT. The CDR3 sequence: CASSPGEVYYEQYF. The CDR3 DNA is TGTGCCAGCAGCCCAGGGGAGGTTTACTACGAGCAGTACTTC.

V and J are TRBV19 and TRBJ2-1, with D perhaps TRBD2 (6 bases). V was shortened by 1 base and J by 7 bases, with 11 bases between the two germline ends. This CDR3 contains 14 residues. Germline assignment: CDR1 LNHDA and CDR2 SQIVND (reference sequence). The CDR3 nucleotides read TGTGCCAGTAGTATAGTTGCGGGGATGAATGAGCAGTTCTTC. It specifies CASSIVAGMNEQFF.

The CDR3 here is CASSPDRGTWGQPQHF. The CDR3 nucleotides read TGTGCCAGCAGTCCCGACAGGGGAACATGGGGTCAGCCCCAGCATTTT. The rearrangement joins TRBV6-6 to TRBJ1-5; TRBD1 matches 8 bases. CDR3 size: 16 residues. Germline loops: CDR1 MNHNY, CDR2 SVGAGI (reference sequence). J was trimmed by 6 bases and V by 5 bases; bases with no gene match: 12.

This clone was found a few times. This sequence joins TRBV14 and TRBJ2-2; TRBD1 agrees at 8 bases. CDR3 length: 14 residues. CDR1 is SGHDN and CDR2 is FVKESK in the germline V gene. Unmatched junction bases numbered 5, after V lost 4 bases and J lost 7 bases. The CDR3 loop reads CASSRQGMGGELFF. CDR3 nucleotides: TGTGCCAGCAGCCGACAGGGGATGGGCGGGGAGCTGTTTTTT.

V and J are TRBV18 and TRBJ1-1; D not certain. From germline, CDR1 is KGHSH and CDR2 LQKENI. V gave up 1 base and J gave up 0 bases, with 9 bases separating them. The CDR3 is 15 residues long. CDR3 sequence: CASSPHDTVNTEAFF. The CDR3 DNA follows: TGTGCCAGCTCACCACACGACACGGTGAACACTGAAGCTTTCTTT. Using reference TRBV18 and TRBJ1-1 for the parts outside the CDR3, the full variable domain is NAGVMQNPRHLVRRRGQEARLRCSPMKGHSHVYWYRQLPEEGLKFMVYLQKENIIDESGMPKERFSAEFPKEGPSILRIQQVVRGDSAAYFCASSPHDTVNTEAFFGQGTRLTVV.

V and J are TRBV4-3 and TRBJ1-1, with D tentatively TRBD1 (5 bases). The CDR3 consists of 13 residues. V dropped 0 bases and J dropped 6 bases, with 8 bases sitting between them. Germline CDR1 and CDR2: LGHNA and YSLEER. DNA for the CDR3: TGCGCCAGCAGCCAAGATCGGGGGGCTGAAGCTTTCTTT. Amino acids: CASSQDRGAEAFF.

The chain links TRBV13 to TRBJ2-1; 8 bases line up with TRBD2. This CDR3 has 17 residues. V lost 5 bases and J lost 0; bases outside the gene matches: 9. Germline values: CDR1 PRHDT, CDR2 FYEKMQ (reference sequence). CDR3 protein: CASSAGGGPNSYNEQFF. The CDR3 region has the DNA TGTGCCAGCAGCGCCGGCGGGGGGCCTAACTCCTACAATGAGCAGTTCTTC.

DNA of the CDR3: TGTGCCAGCAGCTTAGCCGGGGGGACCTATGGCTACACCTTC. It specifies CASSLAGGTYGYTF. V and J are TRBV7-2 and TRBJ1-2; D perhaps matches TRBD1 (5 bases). Germline V gives CDR1 SGHTA, CDR2 FQGNSA. Trimming took 0 bases from V and 4 from J, leaving 9 bases between them. The CDR3 runs 14 residues.

This chain joins TRBV5-5 and TRBJ2-7; 9 bases agree with TRBD1. Germline CDR1 SGHKS, CDR2 YYEKEE (reference sequence). The CDR3 covers 14 residues. V shed 3 bases, J shed 1 base, and the junction held 2 bases outside the gene matches. CDR3 sequence reads: CASSWGTGSYEQYF. The CDR3 DNA reads TGTGCCAGCAGCTGGGGGACAGGGTCCTACGAGCAGTACTTC.

CDR3 DNA sequence: TGTGCCAGCAGGGGGGGGTCAGGGGTGGTCTATGGCTACACCTTC. Translated: CASRGGSGVVYGYTF. The V gene is TRBV6-5, the J gene TRBJ1-2, with a tentative D call TRBD1 (6 bases). Germline CDR1 MNHEY, CDR2 SVGAGI. CDR3 size: 15 residues. V was shortened by 6 bases and J by 4 bases, with 18 bases between the two germline ends.

The chain employs TRBV6-4 and TRBJ1-2, with 9 nucleotides matching TRBD1. Germline values: CDR1 MRHNA, CDR2 SNTAGT. Trimming removed 8 bases from V and 6 bases from J; junction bases left unmatched: 13. This CDR3 comprises 15 residues. Written as DNA, the CDR3 is TGTGCCAGCCGGGACCGACAGGGGGTAAGGGATGGCTACACCTTC. This translates into CASRDRQGVRDGYTF.

As DNA, the CDR3 is TGTGCCAGTATCCCCTCGGGTGCCGGGGAGCTGTTTTTT. Protein: CASIPSGAGELFF. V is TRBV19 and J is TRBJ2-2; D unresolved. Germline CDR1 and CDR2: LNHDA and SQIVND (reference sequence). The CDR3 spans 13 residues. Trimming pared 7 bases from V and 6 bases from J, leaving 12 bases between.

The gene calls are TRBV4-1 and TRBJ1-4; 9 positions agree with TRBD1. The CDR3 is made up of 21 amino acids. The V gene end was trimmed by 3 bases and the J gene end by 8 bases; junction bases not matched to a gene: 25. The V gene's germline CDR1 is MGHRA and CDR2 YSYEKL. CDR3 nucleotide sequence: TGCGCCAGCAGCCACTTTCCGGGCCCCTGGCTTGGGGACAGGGAAAGCGAAAAACTGTTTTTT. It yields the protein CASSHFPGPWLGDRESEKLFF.

In its sample, this clone was seen a few times. The V and J genes are TRBV12-3 or TRBV12-4 and TRBJ1-1, with D maybe TRBD1 (5 bases). With 3 bases removed from V and 11 bases from J, the gap between germline ends came to 10 bases. The CDR3 sequence is 11 residues long. The DNA for the CDR3 is TGTGCCAGCAGTTTGGGGAACAGGGCTTTCTTT. This codes for CASSLGNRAFF.

This chain connects TRBV4-1 to TRBJ1-2; no clear D. Per the germline V gene, CDR1 is MGHRA and CDR2 is YSYEKL. The V end lost 1 base, the J end lost 8 bases, and 23 bases lay between the germline ends. The CDR3 contains 17 residues. CDR3 DNA sequence: TGCGCCAGCAGCCAAGCTACCCTCGGAAGCCCCGGCGGCGGCTACACCTTC. Its translation is CASSQATLGSPGGGYTF.